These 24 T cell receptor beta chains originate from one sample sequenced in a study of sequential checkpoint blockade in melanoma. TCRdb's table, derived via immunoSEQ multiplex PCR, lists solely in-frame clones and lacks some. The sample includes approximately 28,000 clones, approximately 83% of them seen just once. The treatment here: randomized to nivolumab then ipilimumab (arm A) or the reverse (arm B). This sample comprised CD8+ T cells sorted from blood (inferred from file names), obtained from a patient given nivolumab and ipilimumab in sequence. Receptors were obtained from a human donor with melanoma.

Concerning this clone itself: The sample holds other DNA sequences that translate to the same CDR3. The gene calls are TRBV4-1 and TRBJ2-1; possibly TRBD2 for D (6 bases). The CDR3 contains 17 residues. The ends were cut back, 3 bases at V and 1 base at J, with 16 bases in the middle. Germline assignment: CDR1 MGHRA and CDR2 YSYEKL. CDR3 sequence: CASSQEYDSGSYNEQFF. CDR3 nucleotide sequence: TGCGCCAGCAGCCAGGAGTACGACAGCGGGTCCTACAATGAGCAGTTCTTC.

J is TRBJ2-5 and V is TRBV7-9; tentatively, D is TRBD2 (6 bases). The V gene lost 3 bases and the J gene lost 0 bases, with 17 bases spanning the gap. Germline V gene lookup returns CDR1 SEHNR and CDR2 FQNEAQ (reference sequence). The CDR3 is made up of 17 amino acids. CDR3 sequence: CASSFRQDGGYQETQYF. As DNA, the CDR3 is TGTGCCAGCAGCTTCAGGCAGGATGGGGGGTACCAAGAGACCCAGTACTTC.

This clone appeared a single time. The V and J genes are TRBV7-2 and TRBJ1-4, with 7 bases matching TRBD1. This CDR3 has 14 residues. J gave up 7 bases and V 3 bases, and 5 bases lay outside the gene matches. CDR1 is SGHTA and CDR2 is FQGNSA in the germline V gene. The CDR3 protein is CASSFRQGREKLFF. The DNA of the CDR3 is TGTGCCAGCAGCTTCCGACAGGGTCGTGAAAAACTGTTTTTT.

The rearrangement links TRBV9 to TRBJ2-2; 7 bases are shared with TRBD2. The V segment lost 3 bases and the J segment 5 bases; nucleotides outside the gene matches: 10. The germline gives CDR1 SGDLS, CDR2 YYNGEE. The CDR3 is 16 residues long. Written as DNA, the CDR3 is TGTGCCAGCAGCGAGAGGAGGCTAGCGGTGACCGGGGAGCTGTTTTTT. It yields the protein CASSERRLAVTGELFF.

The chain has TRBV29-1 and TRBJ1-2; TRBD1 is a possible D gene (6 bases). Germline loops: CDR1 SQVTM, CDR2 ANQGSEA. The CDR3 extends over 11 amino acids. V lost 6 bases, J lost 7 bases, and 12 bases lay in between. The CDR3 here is CSVDSPSGYTF. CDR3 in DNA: TGCAGCGTGGACAGTCCCTCTGGCTACACCTTC.

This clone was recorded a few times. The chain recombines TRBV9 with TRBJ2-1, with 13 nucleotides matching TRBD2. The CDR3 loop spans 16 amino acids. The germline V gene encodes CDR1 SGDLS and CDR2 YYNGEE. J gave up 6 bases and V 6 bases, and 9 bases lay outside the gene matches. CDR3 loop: CASNQLAGGVGNEQFF. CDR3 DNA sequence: TGTGCCAGCAACCAACTAGCGGGAGGGGTCGGCAATGAGCAGTTCTTC.

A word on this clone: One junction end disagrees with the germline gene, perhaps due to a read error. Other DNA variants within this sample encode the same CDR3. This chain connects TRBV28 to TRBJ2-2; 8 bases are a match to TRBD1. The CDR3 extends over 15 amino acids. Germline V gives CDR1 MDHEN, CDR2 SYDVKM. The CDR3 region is CASSLTGGGTGELFF. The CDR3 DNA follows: TGTGCCAGCAGTTTAACAGGGGGAGGCACCGGGGAGCTGTTTTTC.

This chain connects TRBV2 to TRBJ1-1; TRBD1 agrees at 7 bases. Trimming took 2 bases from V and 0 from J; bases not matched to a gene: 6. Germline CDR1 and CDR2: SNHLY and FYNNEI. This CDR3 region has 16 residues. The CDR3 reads CASSEIGTAMNTEAFF. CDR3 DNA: TGTGCCAGCAGTGAAATTGGGACAGCCATGAACACTGAAGCTTTCTTT.

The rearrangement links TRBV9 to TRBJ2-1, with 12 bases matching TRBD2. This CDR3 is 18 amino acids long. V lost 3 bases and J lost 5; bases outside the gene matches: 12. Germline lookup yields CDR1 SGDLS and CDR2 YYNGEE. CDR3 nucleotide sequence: TGTGCCAGCAGCGCCCCGGCTAGCGGGGGGGAGAAGAACAATGAGCAGTTCTTC. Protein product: CASSAPASGGEKNNEQFF.

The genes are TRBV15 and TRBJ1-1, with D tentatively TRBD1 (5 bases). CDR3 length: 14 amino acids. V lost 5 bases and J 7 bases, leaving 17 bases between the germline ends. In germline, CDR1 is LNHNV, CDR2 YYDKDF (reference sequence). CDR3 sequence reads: CATSPPGGAIEAFF. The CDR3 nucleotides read TGTGCCACCAGCCCCCCCGGGGGAGCGATTGAAGCTTTCTTT.

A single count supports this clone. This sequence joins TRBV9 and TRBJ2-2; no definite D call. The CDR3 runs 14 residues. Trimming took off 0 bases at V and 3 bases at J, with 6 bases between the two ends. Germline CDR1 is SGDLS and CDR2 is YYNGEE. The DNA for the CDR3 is TGTGCCAGCAGCGTAGGAGGTGACACCGGGGAGCTGTTTTTT. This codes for CASSVGGDTGELFF.

The CDR3 DNA is TGTGCCAGCAGCTTCAGTAGGTTTAGCAATTCACCCCTCCACTTT. It specifies CASSFSRFSNSPLHF. This chain uses TRBV5-5 with TRBJ1-6; no clear D gene. The germline V gene encodes CDR1 SGHKS and CDR2 YYEKEE (reference sequence). V lost 2 bases to trimming and J lost 7 bases, with 13 bases between them. This CDR3 has 15 amino acids.

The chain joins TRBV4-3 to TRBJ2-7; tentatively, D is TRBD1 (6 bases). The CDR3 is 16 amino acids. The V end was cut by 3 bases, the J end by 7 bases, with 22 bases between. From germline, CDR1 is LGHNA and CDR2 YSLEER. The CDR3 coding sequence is TGCGCCAGCAGCCAGATATGGGGGACACCCACGGATGAGCAGTACTTC. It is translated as CASSQIWGTPTDEQYF.

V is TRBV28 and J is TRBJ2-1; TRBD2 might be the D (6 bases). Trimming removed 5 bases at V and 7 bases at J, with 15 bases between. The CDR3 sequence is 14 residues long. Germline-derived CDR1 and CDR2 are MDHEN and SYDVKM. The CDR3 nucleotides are TGTGCCAGCAGTCCAGGGACTGTCGGGAATGAGCAGTTCTTC. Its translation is CASSPGTVGNEQFF.

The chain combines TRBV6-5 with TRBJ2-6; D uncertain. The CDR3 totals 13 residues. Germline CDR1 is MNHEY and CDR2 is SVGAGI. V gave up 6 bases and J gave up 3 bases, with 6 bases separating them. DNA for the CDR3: TGTGCCAGCAGCACGGGTGGGGCCAACGTCCTGACTTTC. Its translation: CASSTGGANVLTF.

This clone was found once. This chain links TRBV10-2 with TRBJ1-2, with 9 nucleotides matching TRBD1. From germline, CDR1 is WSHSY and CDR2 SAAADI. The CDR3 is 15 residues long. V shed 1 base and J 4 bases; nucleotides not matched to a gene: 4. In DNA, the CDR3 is TGCGCCAGCAGTGAGTGGGACAGGGAGAGCTATGGCTACACCTTC. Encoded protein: CASSEWDRESYGYTF.

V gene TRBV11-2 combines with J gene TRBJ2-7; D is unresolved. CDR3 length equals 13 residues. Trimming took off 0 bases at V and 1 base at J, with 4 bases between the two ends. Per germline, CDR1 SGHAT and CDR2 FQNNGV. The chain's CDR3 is CASSLDVSYEQYF. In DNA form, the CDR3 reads TGTGCCAGCAGCTTAGACGTTTCCTACGAGCAGTACTTC.

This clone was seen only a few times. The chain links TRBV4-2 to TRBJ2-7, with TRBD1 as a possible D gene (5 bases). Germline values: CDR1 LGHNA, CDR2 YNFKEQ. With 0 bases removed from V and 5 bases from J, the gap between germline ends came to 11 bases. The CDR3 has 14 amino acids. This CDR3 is CASSQDFKGDEQYF. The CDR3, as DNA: TGTGCCAGCAGCCAAGATTTTAAAGGGGACGAGCAGTACTTC.

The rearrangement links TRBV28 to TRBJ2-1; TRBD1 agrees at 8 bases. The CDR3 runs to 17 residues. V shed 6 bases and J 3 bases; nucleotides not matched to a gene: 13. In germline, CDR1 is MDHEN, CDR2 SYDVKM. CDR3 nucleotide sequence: TGTGCCAGCAGGGGGGACAGGTCCCCAGAATTCTACAATGAGCAGTTCTTC. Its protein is CASRGDRSPEFYNEQFF.

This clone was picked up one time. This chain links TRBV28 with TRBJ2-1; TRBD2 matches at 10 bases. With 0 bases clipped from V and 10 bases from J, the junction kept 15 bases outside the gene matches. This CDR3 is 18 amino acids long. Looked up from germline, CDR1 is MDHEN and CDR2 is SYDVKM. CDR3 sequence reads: CASSLWEGSAGGPVEQFF. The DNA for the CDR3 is TGTGCCAGCAGTTTATGGGAGGGGTCAGCGGGAGGGCCGGTGGAGCAGTTCTTC.

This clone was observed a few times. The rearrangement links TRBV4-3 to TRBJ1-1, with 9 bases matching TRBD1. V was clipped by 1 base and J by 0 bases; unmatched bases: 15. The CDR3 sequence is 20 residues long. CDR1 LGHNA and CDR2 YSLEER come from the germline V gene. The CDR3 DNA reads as TGCGCCAGCAGCCAAGGGACAGGGGCCACCTCAGGGCTCATGAACACTGAAGCTTTCTTT. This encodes CASSQGTGATSGLMNTEAFF.

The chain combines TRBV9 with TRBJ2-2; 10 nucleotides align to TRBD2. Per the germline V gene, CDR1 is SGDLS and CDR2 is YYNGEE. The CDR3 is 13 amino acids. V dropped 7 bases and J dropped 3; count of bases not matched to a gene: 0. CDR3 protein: CASGTSDTGELFF. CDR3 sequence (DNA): TGTGCCAGCGGGACTAGCGACACCGGGGAGCTGTTTTTT.

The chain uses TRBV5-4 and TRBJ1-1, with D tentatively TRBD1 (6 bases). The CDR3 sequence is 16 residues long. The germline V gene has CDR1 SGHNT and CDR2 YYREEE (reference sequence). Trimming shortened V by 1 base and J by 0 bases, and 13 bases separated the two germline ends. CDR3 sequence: CASSLSRGGMNTEAFF. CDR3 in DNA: TGTGCCAGCAGCTTGTCACGGGGGGGCATGAACACTGAAGCTTTCTTT.

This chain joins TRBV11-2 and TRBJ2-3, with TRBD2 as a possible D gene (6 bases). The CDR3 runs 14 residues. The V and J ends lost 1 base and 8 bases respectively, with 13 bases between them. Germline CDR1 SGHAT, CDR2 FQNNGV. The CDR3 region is CASSLVGRGITQYF. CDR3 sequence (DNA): TGTGCCAGCAGCTTAGTAGGCCGGGGGATTACGCAGTATTTT.